The 30 T cell receptor beta chains in this list originate from one sample, sequenced in a study of blood T cell repertoires in COVID-19. Some clones are missing from TCRdb's copy, which holds only in-frame ones; the method was immunoSEQ multiplex PCR. This table holds fewer than 300,000 clones, approximately 84% found once. What was sequenced was peripheral blood. All receptors come from a human donor with COVID-19, enrolled during active disease. The donor label of this sample is uncertain.

V usage is TRBV6-2 or TRBV6-3 and J usage is TRBJ1-5, with D unresolved. From germline, CDR1 is MNHEY and CDR2 SVGEGT. V was pared by 2 bases and J by 10 bases, with 9 bases between. This CDR3 has 12 amino acids. The CDR3 spells CASSYREGPQHF. DNA for the CDR3: TGTGCCAGCAGTTACCGGGAAGGTCCCCAGCATTTT.

The chain combines TRBV5-1 with TRBJ1-1, with 10 bases that match TRBD1. CDR1 is SGHRS and CDR2 is YFSETQ in the germline V gene. The junction had 6 bases not matched to a gene; V was cut back by 0 bases and J by 4 bases. This CDR3 is built from 16 residues. This CDR3 is CASSLEPGQGGTEAFF. The CDR3 DNA sequence: TGCGCCAGCAGCTTGGAACCCGGACAGGGGGGCACTGAAGCTTTCTTT.

This chain links TRBV19 with TRBJ2-5; the D gene is possibly TRBD2 (6 bases). Trimming cost V 2 bases and J 4 bases, with 14 bases left between them. Germline-derived CDR1 and CDR2 are LNHDA and SQIVND (reference sequence). This CDR3 spans 15 amino acids. CDR3 coding DNA: TGTGCCAGTAGTATAACGCGGGAACGGGGAGAGACCCAGTACTTC. This codes for CASSITRERGETQYF.

The J gene is TRBJ2-6, the V gene TRBV30, with D maybe TRBD1 (6 bases). Trimming pared 1 base from V and 6 bases from J, leaving 13 bases between. The CDR3 consists of 15 residues. Germline CDR1 reads GTSNPN; CDR2 reads SVGIG (reference sequence). CDR3 sequence: CAWSGGAGEANVLTF. In DNA, the CDR3 is TGTGCCTGGAGTGGAGGGGCAGGGGAGGCCAACGTCCTGACTTTC.

V is TRBV5-1 and J is TRBJ2-3; D not certain. The V end was cut by 4 bases, the J end by 4 bases, with 10 bases between. The CDR3 length is 13 residues. The germline gives CDR1 SGHRS, CDR2 YFSETQ. DNA of the CDR3: TGCGCCAGCAGCGGGTCTGCGGCAGATACGCAGTATTTT. Translated, it gives CASSGSAADTQYF.

The chain has TRBV2 and TRBJ1-2; unclear D gene. This CDR3 comprises 13 residues. Between the trimmed V and J ends, which lost 0 bases and 8 bases, there was a span of 10 bases. Germline V lookup: CDR1 SNHLY, CDR2 FYNNEI. This CDR3 is CASSEAELYGYTF. The CDR3 DNA follows: TGTGCCAGCAGTGAAGCCGAACTGTACGGCTACACCTTC. The complete variable domain, with remaining parts taken from reference TRBV2 and TRBJ1-2, reads EPEVTQTPSHQVTQMGQEVILRCVPISNHLYFYWYRQILGQKVEFLVSFYNNEISEKSEIFDDQFSVERPDGSNFTLKIRSTKLEDSAMYFCASSEAELYGYTFGSGTRLTVV.

The chain uses TRBV6-4 and TRBJ2-1, with a weak D call TRBD1 (6 bases). The V end lost 0 bases, the J end lost 5 bases, and 11 bases lay between the germline ends. Per germline, CDR1 MRHNA and CDR2 SNTAGT. The CDR3 is made up of 15 amino acids. This CDR3 reads CASSDSGAVHNEQFF. CDR3 bases: TGTGCCAGCAGTGACTCGGGGGCCGTCCACAATGAGCAGTTCTTC.

The chain is built from TRBV3-1 (or the pseudogene TRBV3-2) and TRBJ2-1; 7 bases align to TRBD2. Trimming took 0 bases from V and 2 from J; bases not matched to a gene: 7. CDR1 LGHDT and CDR2 YNNKEL come from the germline V gene (reference sequence). This CDR3 region has 17 residues. The CDR3 loop is CASSQDPLAAPYNEQFF. The CDR3 region has the DNA TGTGCCAGCAGCCAAGATCCCCTAGCGGCCCCCTACAATGAGCAGTTCTTC.

The CDR3 DNA follows: TGCGCCAGCAGCTTGGGAACAAGACAGAGGCAATACGAGCAGTACTTC. Translated: CASSLGTRQRQYEQYF. The rearrangement links TRBV5-1 to TRBJ2-7, with a weak D call TRBD1 (5 bases). The V gene's germline CDR1 is SGHRS and CDR2 YFSETQ. Trimming took off 0 bases at V and 4 bases at J, with 17 bases between the two ends. The CDR3 totals 16 residues. Variable domain in full (rest from reference TRBV5-1 and TRBJ2-7): KAGVTQTPRYLIKTRGQQVTLSCSPISGHRSVSWYQQTPGQGLQFLFEYFSETQRNKGNFPGRFSGRQFSNSRSEMNVSTLELGDSALYLCASSLGTRQRQYEQYFGPGTRLTVT.

Written as DNA, the CDR3 is TGTGCCAGCAGTTATCCCGCGGACAGTGCGAGCACTGAAGCTTTCTTT. Translated, it gives CASSYPADSASTEAFF. The rearrangement links TRBV6-2 or TRBV6-3 to TRBJ1-1; TRBD1 is a possible D gene (6 bases). Trimming pared 3 bases from V and 4 bases from J, leaving 18 bases between. The CDR3 is 16 residues long. Germline values: CDR1 MNHEY, CDR2 SVGEGT.

The chain has TRBV6-2 or TRBV6-3 and TRBJ2-7, with 7 positions matching TRBD2. The ends lost 0 bases at V and 0 bases at J; junction bases unmatched: 5. The CDR3 length is 16 residues. CDR1 MNHEY and CDR2 SVGEGT come from the germline V gene. The DNA for the CDR3 is TGTGCCAGCAGTTACTCGTTCGGGGGGAGCTCCTACGAGCAGTACTTC. It encodes CASSYSFGGSSYEQYF.

The chain employs TRBV7-2 and TRBJ1-3; D is unclear. The length of the CDR3 is 15 residues. V shed 1 base and J shed 3 bases, with 10 bases lying between them. Looked up from germline, CDR1 is SGHTA and CDR2 is FQGNSA. The DNA of the CDR3 is TGTGCCAGCAGCTTAGGGTCGGGGAATGGAAACACCATATATTTT. Translation gives CASSLGSGNGNTIYF.

V and J are TRBV27 and TRBJ1-1; D remains ambiguous. Trimming took off 5 bases at V and 1 base at J, with 8 bases between the two ends. Germline CDR1 is MNHEY and CDR2 is SMNVEV (reference sequence). The CDR3 spans 13 residues. CDR3 in DNA: TGTGCCAGCAGTCTTCGACAGAACACTGAAGCTTTCTTT. This gives the protein CASSLRQNTEAFF.

The chain links TRBV27 to TRBJ1-2, with a weak D call TRBD1 (5 bases). This CDR3 contains 14 residues. V shed 2 bases and J shed 0 bases, with 7 bases lying between them. Germline V gene data show CDR1 as MNHEY and CDR2 as SMNVEV (reference sequence). The CDR3 here is CASSLGAANYGYTF. DNA for the CDR3: TGTGCCAGCAGTTTAGGGGCAGCTAACTATGGCTACACCTTC.

The CDR3 loop reads CASSVSGTGARTDTQYF. DNA of the CDR3: TGTGCCAGCAGCGTTTCCGGGACAGGCGCCCGCACAGATACGCAGTATTTT. The chain recombines TRBV9 with TRBJ2-3, with 8 bases lining up with TRBD1. The ends lost 2 bases at V and 1 base at J; junction bases unmatched: 9. This CDR3 is built from 17 residues. Germline V lookup: CDR1 SGDLS, CDR2 YYNGEE.

The V gene is TRBV3-1 (or the pseudogene TRBV3-2), the J gene TRBJ2-7; D not resolved. Germline V lookup: CDR1 LGHDT, CDR2 YNNKEL (reference sequence). CDR3 length: 11 residues. Trimming cost V 1 base and J 6 bases, with 4 bases left between them. The CDR3 nucleotides are TGTGCCAGCAGCCAAGGCGGCGAGCAGTACTTC. Encoded protein: CASSQGGEQYF.

Note on this clone: The same CDR3 also results from other DNA sequences found in this sample. The chain carries TRBV7-9 and TRBJ1-2; D is uncertain. Germline V gives CDR1 SEHNR, CDR2 FQNEAQ (reference sequence). The length of the CDR3 is 14 residues. V lost 1 base and J lost 2, with 8 bases in between. CDR3 region: CASSLGGQNYGYTF. CDR3 nucleotide sequence: TGTGCCAGCAGCTTAGGCGGGCAGAACTATGGCTACACCTTC.

The V gene is TRBV27, the J gene TRBJ2-2; D is perhaps TRBD1 (6 bases). Per germline, CDR1 MNHEY and CDR2 SMNVEV (reference sequence). The CDR3 spans 14 residues. V lost 4 bases and J 7 bases, leaving 13 bases between the germline ends. In DNA form, the CDR3 reads TGTGCCAGCAGTTCTATGCAGGGGATCGGGGAGCTGTTTTTT. It yields the protein CASSSMQGIGELFF.

The V call is TRBV14, the J call TRBJ2-3; 11 bases are a match to TRBD2. Trimming cost V 4 bases and J 4 bases; bases outside gene matches: 10. The CDR3 contains 17 residues. Germline CDR1 and CDR2: SGHDN and FVKESK. The CDR3 DNA reads TGTGCCAGCAGCCCCGGGACTAGCGGAGGGGTCCCAGATACGCAGTATTTT. This sequence encodes CASSPGTSGGVPDTQYF.

This clone was counted once. The rearrangement uses TRBV18 and TRBJ1-3, with D uncertain. The length of the CDR3 is 14 residues. V lost 3 bases to trimming and J lost 1 base, with 7 bases between them. CDR1 is KGHSH, CDR2 LQKENI, per germline. CDR3 sequence (DNA): TGTGCCAGCTCACCGGAGGGATCTGGAAACACCATATATTTT. Translation gives CASSPEGSGNTIYF. Variable domain in full (rest from reference TRBV18 and TRBJ1-3): NAGVMQNPRHLVRRRGQEARLRCSPMKGHSHVYWYRQLPEEGLKFMVYLQKENIIDESGMPKERFSAEFPKEGPSILRIQQVVRGDSAAYFCASSPEGSGNTIYFGEGSWLTVV.

V and J are TRBV7-2 and TRBJ1-2; D might be TRBD1 (5 bases). The CDR3 consists of 13 residues. The V and J ends lost 0 bases and 7 bases respectively, with 9 bases between them. In germline, CDR1 is SGHTA, CDR2 FQGNSA. The CDR3 region is CASSLAGVGGYTF. The CDR3 DNA reads as TGTGCCAGCAGCTTAGCAGGGGTGGGTGGCTACACCTTC. The whole variable domain, remainder taken from reference TRBV7-2 and TRBJ1-2, is GAGVSQSPSNKVTEKGKDVELRCDPISGHTALYWYRQSLGQGLEFLIYFQGNSAPDKSGLPSDRFSAERTGGSVSTLTIQRTQQEDSAVYLCASSLAGVGGYTFGSGTRLTVV.

The V and J genes are TRBV28 and TRBJ1-1, with 7 nucleotides matching TRBD1. Germline V lookup: CDR1 MDHEN, CDR2 SYDVKM. The CDR3 consists of 16 residues. The J segment lost 1 base and the V segment lost 3 bases, leaving 8 bases of the junction unmatched. The CDR3 reads CASSFNVGQENTEAFF. The CDR3 nucleotides are TGTGCCAGCAGTTTTAACGTCGGACAGGAGAACACTGAAGCTTTCTTT. The full variable domain, completed using reference TRBV28 and TRBJ1-1, is DVKVTQSSRYLVKRTGEKVFLECVQDMDHENMFWYRQDPGLGLRLIYFSYDVKMKEKGDIPEGYSVSREKKERFSLILESASTNQTSMYLCASSFNVGQENTEAFFGQGTRLTVV.

On this clone itself: The junction and the germline gene differ at one end; a read error may be behind it. The chain combines TRBV7-7 with TRBJ2-7, with D perhaps TRBD2 (5 bases). Germline CDR1 is SSHAT and CDR2 is FNYEAQ (reference sequence). CDR3 length: 13 residues. CDR3 sequence reads: CASSLDTEREQYF. In nucleotides, the CDR3 is TGTGCTAGCAGCTTAGATACGGAGCGGGAGCAGTACTTC.

The gene calls are TRBV27 and TRBJ2-3; a possible D gene is TRBD2 (6 bases). Germline-derived CDR1 and CDR2 are MNHEY and SMNVEV (reference sequence). V lost 5 bases and J lost 4, with 16 bases in between. The length of the CDR3 is 15 residues. CDR3 sequence reads: CASSLLGGGADTQYF. CDR3 nucleotides: TGTGCCAGCAGTCTTCTGGGAGGTGGGGCAGATACGCAGTATTTT.

On this clone: Other DNA sequences of this sample code for an identical CDR3. The chain combines TRBV12-3 or TRBV12-4 with TRBJ1-2, with no clear D. V lost 3 bases, J lost 4 bases, and 9 bases lay in between. The CDR3 has 13 amino acids. CDR3 sequence reads: CASSLDSSYGYTF. CDR3 coding DNA: TGTGCCAGCAGTTTGGACTCCTCCTATGGCTACACCTTC.

The genes are TRBV27 and TRBJ2-5, with 7 bases matching TRBD2. Germline V gives CDR1 MNHEY, CDR2 SMNVEV (reference sequence). This CDR3 is 14 amino acids long. With 5 bases clipped from V and 2 bases from J, the junction kept 5 bases outside the gene matches. The CDR3 protein is CASSLSAGQETQYF. CDR3 nucleotide sequence: TGTGCCAGCAGTCTGTCAGCGGGGCAAGAGACCCAGTACTTC.

The gene calls are TRBV5-1 and TRBJ1-2, with a tentative D call TRBD1 (6 bases). The V end lost 4 bases, the J end lost 2 bases, and 15 bases lay between the germline ends. CDR3 length equals 15 residues. CDR1 and CDR2 (germline): SGHRS, YFSETQ. The CDR3 coding sequence is TGCGCCAGCAGCGTGGCCCCGGGACAAAACTATGGCTACACCTTC. Translation gives CASSVAPGQNYGYTF.

CDR3 nucleotides: TGCAGCGCACCGACAGCTCAAGAGACCCAGTACTTC. It is translated as CSAPTAQETQYF. The chain joins TRBV29-1 to TRBJ2-5, with D tentatively TRBD1 (5 bases). The CDR3 covers 12 residues. Trimming cost V 7 bases and J 2 bases, with 11 bases left between them. Per germline, CDR1 SQVTM and CDR2 ANQGSEA.

The V and J genes are TRBV24-1 and TRBJ2-5, with 8 bases identical to TRBD1. This CDR3 region has 14 residues. The germline gives CDR1 KGHDR, CDR2 SFDVKD. V lost 5 bases and J lost 4; bases outside the gene matches: 5. CDR3 protein: CATSVTGVGETQYF. DNA of the CDR3: TGTGCCACCAGTGTGACAGGGGTAGGAGAGACCCAGTACTTC.

This chain links TRBV7-3 with TRBJ2-3, with TRBD2 matching over 8 bases. This CDR3 contains 15 residues. Germline loops: CDR1 SGHTA, CDR2 FQGTGA. V was pared by 5 bases and J by 2 bases, with 6 bases of the junction left unmatched. The CDR3 region is CASSRLAFLTDTQYF. The CDR3 DNA reads as TGTGCCAGCAGCCGACTAGCGTTCCTCACAGATACGCAGTATTTT.